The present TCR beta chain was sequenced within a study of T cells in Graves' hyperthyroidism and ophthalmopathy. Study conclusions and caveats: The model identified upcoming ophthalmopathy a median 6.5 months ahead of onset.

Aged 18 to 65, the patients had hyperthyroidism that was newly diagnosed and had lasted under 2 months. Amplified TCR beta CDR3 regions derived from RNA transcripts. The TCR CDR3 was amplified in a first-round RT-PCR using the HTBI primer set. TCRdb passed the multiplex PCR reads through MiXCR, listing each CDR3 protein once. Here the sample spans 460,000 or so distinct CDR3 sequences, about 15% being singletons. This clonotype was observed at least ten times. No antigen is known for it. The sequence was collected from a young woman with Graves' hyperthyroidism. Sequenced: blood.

In nucleotides, the CDR3 is TGTGCCAGCAGTTTAACAGGACAGGGGGACCACGAGCAGTACGTC. Its protein product is CASSLTGQGDHEQYV. The V call is TRBV12-3 or TRBV12-4, the J call TRBJ2-7; 10 bases align to TRBD1. The CDR3 has 15 amino acids. The junction had 6 bases not matched to a gene; V was cut back by 2 bases and J by 5 bases.